A selection of T cell receptor beta chains follows, all from one sample in a study of blood T cells in healthy people across ages. From the 5' RACE reads, TCRdb called clonotypes with MiXCR, one entry per CDR3 protein. Among approximately 900,000 distinct CDR3 sequences, roughly 28% were seen once, and the ten largest hold about 9.4%. The same data also contributed to another study, on T cells of mothers and their children.

The sample consisted of blood. These TCRs come from a middle-aged woman in good health. CDR3s include the opening cysteine and the closing phenylalanine or tryptophan. The D gene is left open where the match is weak. Part of the rows lack a size; the others show once, few, many or a class for expanded clones.

size	V	J	length	D	CDR3	DNA
many	TRBV10-3	TRBJ1-6	15	NA	CAISESGQQSSPLHF	TGTGCCATCAGTGAAAGCGGACAACAATCCTCACCCCTCCACTTT
once	TRBV18	TRBJ1-1	15	NA	CASSPNPGANTETFF	TGTGCCAGCTCACCCAACCCCGGGGCGAACACTGAAACTTTCTTT
NA	TRBV10-3	TRBJ2-5	15	TRBD2	CAISMSGGTQETQYF	TGTGCCATCAGTATGAGCGGGGGGACCCAAGAGACCCAGTACTTC
NA	TRBV7-7	TRBJ2-5	15	NA	CASSLGASGKETLYF	TGTGCTAGCAGCTTAGGCGCGAGCGGCAAAGAGACCCTGTACTTC
few	TRBV11-2	TRBJ2-3	14	TRBD2	CASSKTSPTDTQYF	TGTGCCAGCAGCAAGACTAGCCCCACAGATACGCAGTATTTT
NA	TRBV30	TRBJ1-2	14	TRBD1	CAWTEGQGLYGYTF	TGTGCCTGGACGGAGGGACAGGGGCTGTATGGCTACACCTTC
NA	TRBV4-3	TRBJ1-1	14	NA	CASSQESMNTEAFF	TGCGCCAGCAGCCAAGAGAGCATGAACACTGAAGCTTTCTTT
NA	TRBV28	TRBJ1-2	15	TRBD1	CASSSTGTGSNGYTF	TGTGCCAGCAGCTCTACCGGGACAGGGAGTAATGGCTACACCTTC
few	TRBV5-8	TRBJ2-6	17	TRBD1	CASSEGQGSSGANVLTF	TGTGCCAGCAGCGAAGGACAGGGAAGCTCTGGGGCCAACGTCCTGACTTTC
NA	TRBV7-2	TRBJ2-5	16	TRBD2	CASSLVSAGGGETQYF	TGTGCCAGCAGCTTAGTGTCAGCGGGGGGAGGAGAGACCCAGTACTTC
NA	TRBV7-2	TRBJ1-4	14	TRBD1	CASSSDRGHEKLFF	TGTGCCAGCAGCTCAGACAGGGGGCATGAAAAACTGTTTTTT
NA	TRBV7-3	TRBJ2-4	14	TRBD2	CASSSLAGVNEQYF	TGTGCCAGCAGTTCTCTAGCGGGGGTAAATGAGCAGTACTTC
many	TRBV7-2	TRBJ2-7	15	TRBD1	CASSLGQGSAYEQYF	TGTGCCAGCAGCTTAGGACAGGGTTCGGCCTACGAGCAGTACTTC
NA	TRBV13	TRBJ2-7	15	TRBD2	CASSEWTSGGYEQYF	TGTGCCAGCAGCGAGTGGACTAGCGGGGGCTACGAGCAGTACTTC
NA	TRBV3-1	TRBJ2-3	15	TRBD2	CASSQVRGAADTQYF	TGTGCCAGCAGCCAAGTGCGGGGGGCCGCAGATACGCAGTATTTT
NA	TRBV11-2	TRBJ1-2	13	NA	CASSGDYGGGYTF	TGTGCCAGCAGCGGGGACTATGGGGGGGGCTACACCTTC
NA	TRBV7-2	TRBJ1-2	16	NA	CASSLARTVDNYVYTF	TGTGCCAGCAGCTTAGCGCGGACAGTGGATAACTATGTCTACACCTTC
NA	TRBV29-1	TRBJ1-2	15	TRBD1	CSADRENNGGYGYTF	TGCAGCGCCGACAGGGAGAATAACGGCGGCTATGGCTACACCTTC
many	TRBV7-8	TRBJ2-5	15	TRBD2	CASSAGTSRRETQYF	TGTGCCAGCAGCGCCGGGACTAGCAGACGAGAGACCCAGTACTTC
NA	TRBV20-1	TRBJ2-7	14	TRBD1	CSARDRGRTYEQYF	TGCAGTGCTAGGGACAGGGGGCGTACCTACGAGCAGTACTTC
NA	TRBV10-3	TRBJ1-2	16	NA	CAISDHWTKGGYGYTF	TGTGCCATCAGTGATCACTGGACCAAAGGGGGCTATGGCTACACCTTC
few	TRBV5-1	TRBJ1-1	18	TRBD1	CASSGSRTGGSFGTEAFF	TGCGCCAGCAGCGGGTCCAGGACAGGGGGCAGCTTTGGCACTGAAGCTTTCTTT
many	TRBV7-2	TRBJ1-5	15	TRBD1	CASRPGTGVNQPQHF	TGTGCCAGCAGGCCCGGGACAGGGGTCAATCAGCCCCAGCATTTT
many	TRBV20-1	TRBJ1-2	14	NA	CSARGVDLGYGYTF	TGCAGTGCTAGAGGGGTGGACCTAGGATATGGCTACACCTTC
few	TRBV5-5	TRBJ2-5	15	NA	CASSFVDGRQETQYF	TGTGCCAGCAGCTTCGTAGACGGACGTCAAGAGACCCAGTACTTC
few	TRBV20-1	TRBJ1-5	14	NA	CSATGTEGSQPQHF	TGCAGTGCTACCGGGACGGAGGGTAGTCAGCCCCAGCATTTT
few	TRBV9	TRBJ1-2	13	NA	CASNPQGPDGYTF	TGTGCCAGCAACCCTCAGGGGCCGGATGGCTACACCTTC
NA	TRBV10-3	TRBJ2-7	15	NA	CAISESDRDSYEQYF	TGTGCCATCAGTGAGTCCGACCGGGACTCCTACGAGCAGTACTTC
NA	TRBV28	TRBJ1-2	12	NA	CASSLSTYGYTF	TGTGCCAGCAGTTTGTCGACCTATGGCTACACCTTC
once	TRBV4-3	TRBJ1-1	15	NA	CASSQSFRLDAEAFF	TGCGCCAGCAGCCAATCATTTAGACTGGACGCTGAAGCTTTCTTT
few	TRBV27	TRBJ2-7	14	NA	CASSFQDPTYEQYF	TGTGCCAGCAGTTTTCAGGACCCCACCTACGAGCAGTACTTC
few	TRBV20-1	TRBJ1-5	15	TRBD1	CSATSTGGNDQPQHF	TGCAGTGCTACATCAACAGGGGGCAACGATCAGCCCCAGCATTTT
many	TRBV12-5	TRBJ2-5	16	NA	CASGLVISGQAETQYF	TGTGCTAGTGGTTTGGTAATATCGGGACAAGCAGAGACCCAGTACTTC
NA	TRBV27	TRBJ2-3	12	NA	CASSGWPDTQYF	TGTGCCAGCAGTGGTTGGCCAGATACGCAGTATTTT
few	TRBV2	TRBJ2-3	14	TRBD2	CASRTSGGPNTQYF	TGTGCCAGCAGAACTAGCGGCGGTCCGAATACGCAGTATTTT
many	TRBV7-2	TRBJ2-1	15	TRBD1	CASSPYRGRLYEQFF	TGTGCCAGCAGCCCTTACAGGGGGCGCCTCTATGAGCAGTTCTTC
few	TRBV27	TRBJ1-6	18	NA	CASSPTGDISSYNSPLHF	TGTGCCAGCAGTCCGACAGGTGATATAAGCTCCTATAATTCACCCCTCCACTTT
NA	TRBV28	TRBJ2-5	16	TRBD1	CASSDLSGTAQETQYF	TGTGCCAGCAGTGACCTATCCGGGACAGCGCAAGAGACCCAGTACTTC
NA	TRBV20-1	TRBJ2-1	14	TRBD2	CMVTSGVSYNEQFF	TGCATGGTAACTAGCGGGGTCTCCTACAATGAGCAGTTCTTC
few	TRBV29-1	TRBJ2-7	15	NA	CGYLIGGKGIDEQYF	TGCGGCTATCTCATAGGAGGAAAGGGGATCGACGAGCAGTACTTC
once	TRBV19	TRBJ1-5	17	TRBD1	CASSLGQGGSSNQPQHF	TGTGCCAGTAGTCTAGGACAAGGGGGCAGCAGCAATCAGCCCCAGCATTTT
few	TRBV7-9	TRBJ1-2	14	NA	CASTQLMGVHGYTF	TGTGCCAGCACCCAACTTATGGGGGTACATGGCTACACCTTC
few	TRBV2	TRBJ1-2	16	NA	CASREKTGQVYYGYTF	TGTGCCAGCAGGGAAAAGACAGGACAAGTCTACTATGGCTACACCTTC
few	TRBV7-2	TRBJ1-6	13	NA	CASSDRHESPLHF	TGTGCCAGCAGCGACCGACATGAATCACCCCTCCACTTT
NA	TRBV6-1	TRBJ2-2	15	NA	CASSEAGFISGELFF	TGTGCCAGCAGTGAAGCAGGTTTCATCTCCGGGGAGCTGTTTTTT
many	TRBV12-3/TRBV12-4	TRBJ2-7	14	TRBD1	CASSPQDRFYEQYF	TGTGCCAGCAGTCCCCAGGACAGGTTCTACGAGCAGTACTTC
NA	TRBV20-1	TRBJ2-7	15	NA	CSASSPPGHGYEQYF	TGCAGTGCTTCCTCCCCCCCGGGGCACGGCTACGAGCAGTACTTC
few	TRBV28	TRBJ1-5	15	NA	CASRWEGDSNQPQHF	TGTGCCAGCAGGTGGGAAGGAGATAGCAATCAGCCCCAGCATTTT
few	TRBV9	TRBJ2-4	16	TRBD1	CASSVGTGIAKNIQYF	TGTGCCAGCAGCGTTGGGACAGGTATAGCCAAAAACATTCAGTACTTC
once	TRBV5-6	TRBJ1-3	15	NA	CASSLGQFSGNTIYF	TGTGCCAGCAGCTTGGGACAATTCTCTGGAAACACCATATATTTT
NA	TRBV7-2	TRBJ2-3	16	NA	CASSLKGGVATDTQYF	TGTGCCAGCAGCTTAAAGGGGGGAGTCGCAACAGATACGCAGTATTTT
NA	TRBV20-1	TRBJ1-2	14	TRBD1	CSAIQGISHYGYTF	TGCAGTGCTATACAGGGGATCTCCCACTATGGCTACACCTTC
many	TRBV4-1	TRBJ1-2	14	TRBD1	CASSQGGGADGYTF	TGCGCCAGCAGCCAAGGAGGGGGCGCCGATGGCTACACCTTC
many	TRBV7-8	TRBJ2-1	16	TRBD1	CASSTPGQGVMNEQFF	TGTGCCAGCAGCACACCGGGACAGGGAGTTATGAATGAGCAGTTCTTC
many	TRBV7-2	TRBJ2-3	13	TRBD2	CASSPQRGDTQYF	TGTGCCAGCAGCCCACAGCGGGGGGATACGCAGTATTTT
NA	TRBV5-1	TRBJ2-5	16	TRBD1	CASSSAGQVPEETQYF	TGCGCCAGCAGCTCGGCGGGACAGGTCCCTGAAGAGACCCAGTACTTC
NA	TRBV28	TRBJ2-5	14	NA	CASSPLGAGETQYF	TGTGCCAGCAGTCCCCTGGGGGCAGGGGAGACCCAGTACTTC
NA	TRBV6-6	TRBJ1-1	12	NA	CASISANTEAFF	TGTGCCAGCATCTCGGCGAACACTGAAGCTTTCTTT